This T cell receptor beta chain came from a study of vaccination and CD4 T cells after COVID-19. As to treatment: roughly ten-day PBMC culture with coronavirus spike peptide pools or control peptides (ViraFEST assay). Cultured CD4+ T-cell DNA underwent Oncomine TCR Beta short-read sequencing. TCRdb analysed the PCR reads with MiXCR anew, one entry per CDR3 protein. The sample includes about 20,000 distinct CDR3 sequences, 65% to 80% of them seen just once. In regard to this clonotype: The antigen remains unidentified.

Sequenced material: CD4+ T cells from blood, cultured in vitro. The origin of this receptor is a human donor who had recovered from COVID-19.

In DNA, the CDR3 is TGTGCCAGCAGGGGGACAGGGGGTACGGGAAACACCATATATTTT. It yields the protein CASRGTGGTGNTIYF. The V and J genes are TRBV7-9 and TRBJ1-3, with 11 nucleotides matching TRBD1. The germline V gene encodes CDR1 SEHNR and CDR2 FQNEAQ (reference sequence). The J segment lost 4 bases and the V segment lost 6 bases, leaving 5 bases of the junction unmatched. The CDR3 has 15 residues.